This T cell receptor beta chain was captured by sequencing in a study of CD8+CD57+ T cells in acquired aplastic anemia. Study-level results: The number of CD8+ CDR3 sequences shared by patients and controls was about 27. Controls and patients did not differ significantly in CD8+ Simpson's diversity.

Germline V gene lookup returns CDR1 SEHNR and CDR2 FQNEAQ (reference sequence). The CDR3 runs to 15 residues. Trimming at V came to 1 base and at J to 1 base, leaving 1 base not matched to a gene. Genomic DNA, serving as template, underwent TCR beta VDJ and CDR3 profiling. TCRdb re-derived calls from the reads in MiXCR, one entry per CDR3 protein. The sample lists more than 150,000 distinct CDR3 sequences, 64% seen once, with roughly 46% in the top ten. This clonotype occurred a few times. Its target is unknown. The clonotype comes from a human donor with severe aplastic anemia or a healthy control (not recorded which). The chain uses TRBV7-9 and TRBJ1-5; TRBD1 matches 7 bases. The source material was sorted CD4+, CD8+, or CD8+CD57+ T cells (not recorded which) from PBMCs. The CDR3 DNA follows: TGTGCCAGCAGCTTAGGCAGGGGGAGCAATCAGCCCCAGCATTTT. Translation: CASSLGRGSNQPQHF.